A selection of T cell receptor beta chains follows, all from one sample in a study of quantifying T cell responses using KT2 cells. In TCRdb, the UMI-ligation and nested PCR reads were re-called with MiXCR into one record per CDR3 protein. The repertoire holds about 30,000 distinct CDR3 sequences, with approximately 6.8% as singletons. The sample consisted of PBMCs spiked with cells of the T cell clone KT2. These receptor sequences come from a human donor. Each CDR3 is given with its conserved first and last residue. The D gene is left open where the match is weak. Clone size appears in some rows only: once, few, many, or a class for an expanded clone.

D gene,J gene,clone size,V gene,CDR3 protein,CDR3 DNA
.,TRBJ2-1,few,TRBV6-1,CASSEIALNSYNEQFF,TGTGCCAGCAGTGAAATCGCGCTGAACTCCTACAATGAGCAGTTCTTC
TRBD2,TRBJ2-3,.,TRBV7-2,CASSSRLAGGATDTQYF,TGTGCCAGCAGCTCCCGACTAGCGGGAGGGGCGACAGATACGCAGTATTTT
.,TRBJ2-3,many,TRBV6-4,CASSDTSGVATDTQYF,TGTGCCAGCAGTGACACCTCAGGGGTAGCCACAGATACGCAGTATTTT
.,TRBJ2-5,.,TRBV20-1,CSAQPKETQYF,TGCAGTGCTCAACCTAAAGAGACCCAGTACTTC
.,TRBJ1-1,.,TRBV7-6,CASSLRAGNTEAFF,TGTGCCAGCAGCTTACGGGCGGGGAACACTGAAGCTTTCTTT
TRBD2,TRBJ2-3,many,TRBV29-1,CSVAASGRSTDTQYF,TGCAGCGTTGCTGCGAGCGGGAGGAGCACAGATACGCAGTATTTT
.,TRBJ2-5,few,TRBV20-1,CSATTGGGNQETQYF,TGCAGTGCCACCACAGGGGGAGGGAACCAAGAGACCCAGTACTTC
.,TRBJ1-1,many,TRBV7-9,CASSPPLGQTNTEAFF,TGTGCCAGCAGCCCCCCCCTCGGACAGACGAACACTGAAGCTTTCTTT
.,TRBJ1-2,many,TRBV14,CASSQENPDLYYGYTF,TGTGCCAGCAGCCAAGAAAATCCCGACTTATACTATGGCTACACCTTC
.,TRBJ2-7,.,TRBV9,CASSVDWGFPGEQYF,TGTGCCAGCAGCGTAGATTGGGGCTTTCCTGGGGAGCAGTACTTC
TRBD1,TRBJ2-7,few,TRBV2,CASSEDRASSYEQYF,TGTGCCAGCAGCGAGGACAGGGCTAGTTCCTACGAGCAGTACTTC
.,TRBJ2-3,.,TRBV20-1,CSASLGSWGDTQYF,TGCAGTGCTAGTCTCGGCAGTTGGGGAGATACGCAGTATTTT
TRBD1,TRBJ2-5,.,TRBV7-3,CASSARQGAETQYF,TGTGCCAGCAGCGCCCGACAGGGGGCAGAGACCCAGTACTTC
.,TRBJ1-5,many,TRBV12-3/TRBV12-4,CASSKMGSNQPQHF,TGTGCCAGCAGTAAAATGGGGAGCAATCAGCCCCAGCATTTT
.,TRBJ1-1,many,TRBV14,CASSHLMGTEAFF,TGTGCCAGCAGCCACTTGATGGGGACTGAAGCTTTCTTT
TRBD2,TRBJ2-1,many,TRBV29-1,CSAKGWLAGAEQFF,TGCAGCGCTAAGGGGTGGCTAGCGGGTGCCGAGCAGTTCTTC
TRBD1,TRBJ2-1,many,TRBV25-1,CASRQGAESDEQFF,TGTGCCAGCAGACAGGGGGCGGAGAGCGATGAGCAGTTCTTC
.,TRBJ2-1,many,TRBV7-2,CASSFRRDNNEQFF,TGTGCCAGCAGCTTCCGGCGGGACAACAATGAGCAGTTCTTC
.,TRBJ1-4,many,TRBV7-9,CASKLGARTEKLFF,TGTGCCAGCAAATTAGGAGCTAGGACTGAAAAGCTGTTTTTT
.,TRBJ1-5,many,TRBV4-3,CASSQENTSPQHF,TGCGCCAGCAGCCAAGAGAACACCTCACCCCAGCATTTT
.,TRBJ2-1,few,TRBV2,CASSEKVPNEQFF,TGTGCCAGCAGTGAAAAGGTCCCAAATGAGCAGTTCTTC
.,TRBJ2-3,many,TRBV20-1,CSARDNHLGTDTQYF,TGCAGTGCTAGGGACAACCACTTGGGCACAGATACGCAGTATTTT
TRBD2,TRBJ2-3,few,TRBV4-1,CASSHRPSGGTDTQYF,TGCGCCAGCAGCCACCGACCTAGCGGGGGGACGGATACGCAGTATTTT
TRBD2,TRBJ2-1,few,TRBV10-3,CAISEGSGGASPVF,TGTGCCATCAGTGAAGGTAGCGGGGGGGCCTCTCCCGTCTTC
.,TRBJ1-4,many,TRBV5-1,CASSWLDSGEKLFF,TGCGCCAGCAGCTGGCTCGACAGTGGGGAAAAACTGTTTTTT
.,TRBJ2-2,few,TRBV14,CASSHRGGYKNTGELFF,TGTGCCAGCAGCCACCGAGGGGGATACAAGAACACCGGGGAGCTGTTTTTT
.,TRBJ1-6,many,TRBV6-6,CASSRDISLHF,TGTGCCAGCAGCCGGGACATATCCCTCCACTTT
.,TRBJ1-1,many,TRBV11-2,CAKRWATEAFF,TGTGCCAAGAGATGGGCCACTGAAGCTTTCTTT
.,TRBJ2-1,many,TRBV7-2,CASSPTNHNNEQFF,TGTGCCAGCAGCCCGACGAATCACAACAATGAGCAGTTCTTC
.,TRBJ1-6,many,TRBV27,CASSLTGAHNSPLHF,TGTGCCAGCAGTTTAACCGGAGCACATAATTCACCCCTCCACTTT
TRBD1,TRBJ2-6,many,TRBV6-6,CASSKTGTGGAGANVLTF,TGTGCCAGCAGTAAAACCGGGACAGGGGGCGCTGGGGCCAACGTCCTGACTTTC
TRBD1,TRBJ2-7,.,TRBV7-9,CASSSRTGETYEQYF,TGTGCCAGCAGCTCCCGGACAGGGGAGACCTACGAGCAGTACTTC
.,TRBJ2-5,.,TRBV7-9,CASVELGETQYF,TGTGCCAGCGTCGAACTAGGAGAGACCCAGTACTTC
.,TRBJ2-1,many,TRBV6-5,CASSSPGGSYNEQFF,TGTGCCAGCAGTAGTCCCGGGGGCTCCTACAATGAGCAGTTCTTC
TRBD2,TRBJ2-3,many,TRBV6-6,CASSYFLAGEGTDTQYF,TGTGCCAGCAGTTACTTTCTAGCGGGAGAGGGCACAGATACGCAGTATTTT
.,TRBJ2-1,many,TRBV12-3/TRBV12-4,CASRRGINNEQFF,TGTGCCAGCAGAAGGGGGATTAACAATGAGCAGTTCTTC
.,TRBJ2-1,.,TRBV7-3,CASSPAGAGDEQFF,TGTGCCAGCAGCCCAGCGGGCGCTGGCGATGAGCAGTTCTTC
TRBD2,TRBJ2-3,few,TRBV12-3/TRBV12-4,CASSLTQSTSGTTDTQYF,TGTGCCAGCAGTCTAACCCAATCGACTAGCGGGACGACAGATACGCAGTATTTT
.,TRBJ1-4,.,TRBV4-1,CASSEFTTNEKLFF,TGCGCCAGCAGCGAATTCACAACTAATGAAAAACTGTTTTTT
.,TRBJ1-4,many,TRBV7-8,CASSAGRQNEKLFF,TGTGCCAGCAGCGCAGGCCGACAGAATGAAAAACTGTTTTTT
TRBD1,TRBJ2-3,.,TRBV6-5,CASRTRDRPTDTQYF,TGTGCCAGCAGAACCCGGGACAGGCCCACAGATACGCAGTATTTT
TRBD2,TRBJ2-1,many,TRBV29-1,CSVEVGRGRVLRAYNEQFF,TGCAGCGTTGAAGTCGGGAGGGGTAGGGTATTGCGGGCGTACAATGAGCAGTTCTTC
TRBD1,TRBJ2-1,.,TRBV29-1,CSVEERTGVDEQFF,TGCAGCGTTGAAGAGAGGACAGGGGTGGATGAGCAGTTCTTC
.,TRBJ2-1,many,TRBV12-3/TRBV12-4,CASSPGLRNEQFF,TGTGCCAGCAGCCCGGGACTCCGAAATGAGCAGTTCTTC
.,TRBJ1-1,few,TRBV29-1,CSSRGNTEAFF,TGCAGCTCAAGAGGGAACACTGAAGCTTTCTTT
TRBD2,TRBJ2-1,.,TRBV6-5,CASSYSGTSLVF,TGTGCCAGCAGTTACTCTGGGACTAGTCTGGTCTTC
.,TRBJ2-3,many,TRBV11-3,CASSLSGSTDTQYF,TGTGCCAGCAGCTTGAGCGGGAGCACAGATACGCAGTATTTT
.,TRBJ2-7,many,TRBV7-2,CASSNRGGQNYEQYF,TGTGCCAGCAGCAACCGGGGTGGACAGAACTACGAGCAGTACTTC
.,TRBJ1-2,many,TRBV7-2,CASSSGTDYGYTF,TGTGCCAGCAGCTCCGGGACGGACTATGGCTACACCTTC